A single sample is the source of the 9 T cell receptor beta chains below, sequenced in a study of cytomegalovirus exposure and HLA in healthy donors. PCR amplification relied on 60 Vbeta primers (plus 13 Jbeta primers). Method: immunoSEQ multiplex PCR; TCRdb's copy keeps in-frame clones and lacks some. The data show roughly 150,000 clones, about two thirds seen once. The sequenced material came from PBMCs. The receptors here all came from a man aged 55 to 70 in good health and CMV-seronegative.

The CDR3 sequence: CASSDLRGAHYGYTF. As DNA, the CDR3 is TGTGCCAGCAGTGATCTCAGGGGTGCCCACTATGGCTACACCTTC. This chain joins TRBV2 and TRBJ1-2; a weak D match, TRBD1 (6 bases). CDR3 length equals 15 residues. Germline lookup yields CDR1 SNHLY and CDR2 FYNNEI. Trimming took 3 bases from V and 3 from J, leaving 14 bases between them.

The chain has TRBV7-9 and TRBJ1-4; the D is unclear. The germline V gene has CDR1 SEHNR and CDR2 FQNEAQ (reference sequence). V was cut by 8 bases and J by 0 bases, with 13 bases left in between. The CDR3 extends over 15 amino acids. CDR3 nucleotide sequence: TGTGCCAGCGTCCAGGAATCCGCAACTAATGAAAAACTGTTTTTT. It translates to CASVQESATNEKLFF.

This clone was seen a handful of times. V is TRBV28 and J is TRBJ2-7; no definite D call. Germline CDR1 MDHEN, CDR2 SYDVKM. The CDR3 spans 15 residues. V shed 7 bases and J shed 0 bases, with 16 bases lying between them. DNA for the CDR3: TGTGCCAGCAACACCCGACATGGTACCTCCTACGAGCAGTACTTC. Translation: CASNTRHGTSYEQYF. The full variable domain, in which reference TRBV28 and TRBJ2-7 provide the parts outside the CDR3, is DVKVTQSSRYLVKRTGEKVFLECVQDMDHENMFWYRQDPGLGLRLIYFSYDVKMKEKGDIPEGYSVSREKKERFSLILESASTNQTSMYLCASNTRHGTSYEQYFGPGTRLTVT.

Remarks on this clone: The sample carries other DNA sequences with the same CDR3. The chain is built from TRBV5-1 and TRBJ2-6, with D perhaps TRBD2 (6 bases). The CDR3 runs to 15 residues. The germline V and J ends were trimmed by 0 bases and 4 bases, with 8 bases remaining between them. Germline V CDR1 and CDR2: SGHRS, YFSETQ. CDR3 sequence: CASSLGGAGANVLTF. CDR3 nucleotides: TGCGCCAGCAGCTTGGGCGGGGCCGGGGCCAACGTCCTGACTTTC.

This chain links TRBV30 with TRBJ1-1, with a tentative D call TRBD1 (5 bases). The CDR3 consists of 15 residues. Germline V gives CDR1 GTSNPN, CDR2 SVGIG (reference sequence). V lost 4 bases and J lost 1, with 16 bases in between. CDR3 DNA: TGTGCCTGGAAAACCCCTGGGGCGGCGAACACTGAAGCTTTCTTT. Its translation is CAWKTPGAANTEAFF.

The chain has TRBV28 and TRBJ1-5, with D tentatively TRBD1 (6 bases). The CDR3 extends over 14 amino acids. Germline CDR1 and CDR2: MDHEN and SYDVKM. V was trimmed by 7 bases and J by 6 bases, leaving 16 bases between them. The CDR3 DNA reads TGTGCCAGCAACCGCTTATCACAGGGTCAGCCCCAGCATTTT. It encodes CASNRLSQGQPQHF. The whole variable domain, filled in from reference TRBV28 and TRBJ1-5, reads DVKVTQSSRYLVKRTGEKVFLECVQDMDHENMFWYRQDPGLGLRLIYFSYDVKMKEKGDIPEGYSVSREKKERFSLILESASTNQTSMYLCASNRLSQGQPQHFGDGTRLSIL.

The chain uses TRBV4-3 and TRBJ2-1; 12 bases match TRBD2. In germline, CDR1 is LGHNA, CDR2 YSLEER. V lost 3 bases, J lost 12 bases, and 9 bases stayed unmatched. CDR3 size: 15 residues. CDR3 sequence (DNA): TGCGCCAGCAGCCACGGACTAGCGGGATCCGACGGGCAGTTCTTC. Amino acid sequence: CASSHGLAGSDGQFF.

There are a few counts of this clone. Distinct nucleotide sequences in the sample also encode this CDR3. The genes are TRBV5-1 and TRBJ2-1, with 11 bases that match TRBD2. V trimming: 5 bases; J trimming: 1 base; junction bases outside the gene matches: 2. Germline V lookup: CDR1 SGHRS, CDR2 YFSETQ. The CDR3 sequence is 15 residues long. The CDR3 DNA is TGCGCCAGCAGTCGGACTAGCGGGTCCTACAATGAGCAGTTCTTC. Amino acids: CASSRTSGSYNEQFF.

This clone turned up a few times. This chain uses TRBV7-9 with TRBJ2-2, with a possible D match to TRBD1 (5 bases). The ends were cut back, 1 base at V and 6 bases at J, with 9 bases in the middle. The CDR3 spans 14 residues. Germline-derived CDR1 and CDR2 are SEHNR and FQNEAQ (reference sequence). The CDR3 DNA reads TGTGCCAGCAGCTTAGGGGGCCAGGCCGGGGAGCTGTTTTTT. This gives the protein CASSLGGQAGELFF. Based on the CDR3 plus reference TRBV7-9 and TRBJ2-2, the full variable domain is DTGVSQNPRHKITKRGQNVTFRCDPISEHNRLYWYRQTLGQGPEFLTYFQNEAQLEKSRLLSDRFSAERPKGSFSTLEIQRTEQGDSAMYLCASSLGGQAGELFFGEGSRLTVL.